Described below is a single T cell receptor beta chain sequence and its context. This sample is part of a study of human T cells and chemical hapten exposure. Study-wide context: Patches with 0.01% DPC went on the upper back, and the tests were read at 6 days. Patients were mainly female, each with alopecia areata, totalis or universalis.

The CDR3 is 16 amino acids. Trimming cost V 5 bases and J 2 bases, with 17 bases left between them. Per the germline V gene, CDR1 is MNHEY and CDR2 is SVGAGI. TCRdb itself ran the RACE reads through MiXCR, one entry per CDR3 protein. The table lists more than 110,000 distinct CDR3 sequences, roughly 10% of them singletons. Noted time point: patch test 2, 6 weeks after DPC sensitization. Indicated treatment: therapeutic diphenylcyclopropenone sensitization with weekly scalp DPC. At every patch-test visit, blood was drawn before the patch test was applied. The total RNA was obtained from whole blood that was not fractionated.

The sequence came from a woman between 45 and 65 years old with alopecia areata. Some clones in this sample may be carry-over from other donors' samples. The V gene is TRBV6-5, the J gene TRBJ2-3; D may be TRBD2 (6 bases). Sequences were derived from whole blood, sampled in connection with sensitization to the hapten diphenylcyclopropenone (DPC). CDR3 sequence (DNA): TGTGCCAGCAGTCTTGGTGCAGGGACTTTCACAGATACGCAGTATTTT. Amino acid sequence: CASSLGAGTFTDTQYF.